This T cell receptor beta chain is drawn from a study of CD8+CD57+ T cells in acquired aplastic anemia. As for the study in general: DNA from sorted CD4+ and CD8+ cells averaged approximately 2.9 ug.

This clonotype came up many times. What it binds is unknown. CDR1 MNHEY and CDR2 SVGAGI come from the germline V gene. This CDR3 has 14 amino acids. The ends lost 2 bases at V and 2 bases at J; junction bases unmatched: 1. Profiling of TCR beta VDJ combinations and CDR3 sequences used genomic DNA as template. TCRdb reprocessed the reads via MiXCR and lists one record per CDR3 protein. The table shows 180,000 or so distinct CDR3 sequences, with 35% to 50% occurring only once. Study results and caveats: No significant difference in CD8+ Simpson's diversity was found between patients and controls.

The TCR comes from a human donor in good health. The sequenced material came from sorted CD4+, CD8+, or CD8+CD57+ T cells (not recorded which) from PBMCs. This sequence joins TRBV6-5 and TRBJ2-7, with 9 nucleotides matching TRBD1. CDR3 bases: TGTGCCAGCAGTTACCGGGACAGGGCCTACGAGCAGTACTTC. Translation: CASSYRDRAYEQYF.